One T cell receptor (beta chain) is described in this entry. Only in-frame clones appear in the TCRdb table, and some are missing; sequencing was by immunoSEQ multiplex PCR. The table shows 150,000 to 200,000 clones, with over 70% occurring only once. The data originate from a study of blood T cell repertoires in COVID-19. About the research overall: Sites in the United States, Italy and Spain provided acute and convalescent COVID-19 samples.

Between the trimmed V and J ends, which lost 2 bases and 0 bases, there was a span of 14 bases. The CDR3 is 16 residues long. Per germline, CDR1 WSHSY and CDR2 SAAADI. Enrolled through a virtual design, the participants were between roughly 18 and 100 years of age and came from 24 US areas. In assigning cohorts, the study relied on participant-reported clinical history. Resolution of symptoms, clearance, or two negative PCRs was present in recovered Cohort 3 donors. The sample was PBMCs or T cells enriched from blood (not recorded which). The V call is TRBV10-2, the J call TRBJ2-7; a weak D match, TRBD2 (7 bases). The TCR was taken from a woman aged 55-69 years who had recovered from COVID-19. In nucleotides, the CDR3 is TGCGCCAGCAGTGAGCCCGGGGGGCTGAGCTCCTACGAGCAGTACTTC. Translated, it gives CASSEPGGLSSYEQYF.